This T cell receptor (beta chain) was found in a study of blood T cell repertoires in COVID-19. Study at large: The United States, Italy and Spain supplied acute and convalescent COVID-19 samples. PBMCs, B-cell-depleted T cells, or T cells were the source of the cDNA or gDNA that made up the material.

The V and J ends lost 0 bases and 3 bases respectively, with 13 bases between them. Germline V CDR1 and CDR2: SGDLS, YYNGEE. The CDR3 spans 15 residues. Only in-frame clones appear in the TCRdb table, and some are missing; sequencing was by immunoSEQ multiplex PCR. The repertoire holds around 78,000 clones, with over 70% as singletons. Sequenced material: peripheral blood. The receptor was derived from a human donor in a cohort sampled during active COVID-19. The chain carries TRBV9 and TRBJ2-7; D possibly corresponds to TRBD1 (5 bases). CDR3 in DNA: TGTGCCAGCAGCGTAGGCCCTGACAGCAACTACGAGCAGTACTTC. The encoded protein is CASSVGPDSNYEQYF.